Listed here are 8 T cell receptor beta chains from one sample, sequenced in a study of shared clonotypes between healthy human individuals. TCRdb keeps only in-frame clones here, not all; method: immunoSEQ multiplex PCR. Of under 2,000,000 clones detected, about 95% appear once; the ten largest clones hold 1% to 1.5%. CD8 cells classed as naive were CD45RO-negative and positively selected for CCR7, excluding terminally differentiated effector memory CD45RA+ cells. The sample taken for sequencing was naive CD8+ T cells sorted from blood. The receptor set was obtained from a man younger than 30 in good health.

The chain recombines TRBV7-8 with TRBJ2-3; 16 bases agree with TRBD2. CDR1 is SGHVS and CDR2 is FQNEAQ in the germline V gene. The ends lost 5 bases at V and 4 bases at J; junction bases unmatched: 9. This CDR3 spans 18 amino acids. CDR3 sequence: CASSPGLAGGDWADTQYF. CDR3 DNA sequence: TGTGCCAGCAGCCCGGGACTAGCGGGGGGGGATTGGGCAGATACGCAGTATTTT.

This chain joins TRBV27 and TRBJ2-1; 10 positions agree with TRBD1. The CDR3 has 16 amino acids. CDR1 and CDR2 from the germline V gene are MNHEY and SMNVEV (reference sequence). The trim removed 5 bases at V and 2 bases at J, leaving 6 bases unmatched. Written as DNA, the CDR3 is TGTGCCAGCAGTGAGAAGACAGGGGGCGCCTACAATGAGCAGTTCTTC. It translates to CASSEKTGGAYNEQFF.

Concerning this clone itself: Different DNA sequences within this sample yield the same CDR3. The chain carries TRBV4-3 and TRBJ2-1; 8 positions match TRBD1. Germline assignment: CDR1 LGHNA and CDR2 YSLEER. CDR3 length: 14 amino acids. V dropped 3 bases and J dropped 5; count of bases not matched to a gene: 3. CDR3 DNA: TGCGCCAGCAGCCATGGGACAGGTGACAATGAGCAGTTCTTC. Amino acid sequence: CASSHGTGDNEQFF.

This clone has just one count. The junction differs from germline at one of its ends, possibly a read error. J is TRBJ1-6 and V is TRBV25-1; D is uncertain. This CDR3 spans 15 amino acids. Germline assignment: CDR1 MGHDK and CDR2 SYGVNS. The CDR3 sequence: CASSGIRSDNSPLHF. The CDR3, as DNA: TGTGCCAGCAGTGGGATCCGCTCCGATAATTCACCCCTCCACTTT.

Notes on this clone: Other DNA variants within this sample encode the same CDR3. V usage is TRBV19 and J usage is TRBJ1-5, with 8 bases lining up with TRBD1. The V segment lost 6 bases and the J segment 1 base; nucleotides outside the gene matches: 5. The CDR3 extends over 15 amino acids. From germline, CDR1 is LNHDA and CDR2 SQIVND (reference sequence). The CDR3 spells CASSTDRESNQPQHF. CDR3 sequence (DNA): TGTGCCAGTAGCACGGACAGGGAAAGCAATCAGCCCCAGCATTTT.

The rearrangement links TRBV9 to TRBJ1-2; 8 nucleotides match TRBD1. This CDR3 comprises 14 residues. In germline, CDR1 is SGDLS, CDR2 YYNGEE. V trimming: 3 bases; J trimming: 10 bases; junction bases outside the gene matches: 11. CDR3 amino acids: CASSGGQGSFLYTF. The CDR3 nucleotides are TGTGCCAGCAGCGGAGGACAGGGCTCTTTTCTCTACACCTTC. Combining the CDR3 with reference TRBV9 and TRBJ1-2 gives the whole variable domain DSGVTQTPKHLITATGQRVTLRCSPRSGDLSVYWYQQSLDQGLQFLIQYYNGEERAKGNILERFSAQQFPDLHSELNLSSLELGDSALYFCASSGGQGSFLYTFGSGTRLTVV.

The chain joins TRBV4-1 to TRBJ2-1, with D possibly matching TRBD2 (5 bases). The V gene's germline CDR1 is MGHRA and CDR2 YSYEKL. V shed 2 bases and J shed 0 bases, with 11 bases lying between them. CDR3 size: 16 residues. CDR3 sequence: CASSQSLEISYNEQFF. The CDR3 bases are TGCGCCAGCAGCCAATCACTAGAGATCTCCTACAATGAGCAGTTCTTC.

This clone was observed a handful of times. The chain recombines TRBV4-1 with TRBJ2-1; D is undetermined. The length of the CDR3 is 14 residues. V was clipped by 0 bases and J by 4 bases, with 7 bases between them. Germline loops: CDR1 MGHRA, CDR2 YSYEKL. The DNA of the CDR3 is TGCGCCAGCAGCCAAGATTCCGGATACAATGAGCAGTTCTTC. This encodes CASSQDSGYNEQFF.